These 15 T cell receptor beta chains share one sample of origin, sequenced in a study of early stage breast cancer tumors. Data came from immunoSEQ multiplex PCR; TCRdb stores just in-frame clones and leaves some out. Here the sample spans about 31,000 clones, 74% being singletons. The sequencing input was breast tumor tissue. The receptors were gathered from a person aged 25-39 years with breast cancer.

This sequence joins TRBV11-2 and TRBJ2-3; 9 nucleotides align to TRBD2. The CDR3 spans 18 residues. The germline CDR1 and CDR2 sequences are SGHAT and FQNNGV. V lost 1 base, J lost 6 bases, and 14 bases stayed unmatched. CDR3 protein: CASSLGVAGGLGGDTQYF. The CDR3 DNA reads as TGTGCCAGCAGCTTAGGGGTCGCGGGAGGGCTTGGTGGGGATACGCAGTATTTT.

This rearrangement joins TRBV7-8 to TRBJ2-7, with D uncertain. V was cut by 2 bases and J by 6 bases, with 14 bases left in between. Germline V gene lookup returns CDR1 SGHVS and CDR2 FQNEAQ. CDR3 length: 14 amino acids. The CDR3: CASSLWPEVSEQYF. In DNA, the CDR3 is TGTGCCAGCAGCTTATGGCCAGAGGTTTCCGAGCAGTACTTC.

The chain couples TRBV18 to TRBJ2-7; TRBD1 agrees at 9 bases. The CDR3 is 16 amino acids. The germline CDR1 and CDR2 sequences are KGHSH and LQKENI. Germline trimming cut 4 bases from V and 2 bases from J; bases unmatched to any gene: 9. CDR3 sequence (DNA): TGTGCCAGCTCACTCCGACAGGGGGAAGGGGCCTACGAGCAGTACTTC. Protein product: CASSLRQGEGAYEQYF.

The genes are TRBV27 and TRBJ2-2; TRBD2 matches 13 bases. The CDR3 has 17 residues. The J segment lost 5 bases and the V segment lost 3 bases, leaving 6 bases of the junction unmatched. CDR1 is MNHEY, CDR2 SMNVEV, per germline (reference sequence). CDR3 region: CASSFWTSGSGTGELFF. DNA for the CDR3: TGTGCCAGCAGTTTTTGGACTAGCGGGAGTGGTACCGGGGAGCTGTTTTTT.

This clone showed up just once. This chain joins TRBV1 and TRBJ2-2; TRBD1, as called in the table, went unchecked against the DNA. TRBV1 is recorded as a pseudogene. The CDR3 loop spans 17 amino acids. The CDR3 spells CTSSQDIGQGDTGELFF. In DNA, the CDR3 is TGCACCAGCAGCCAAGATATTGGGCAGGGTGACACCGGGGAGCTGTTTTTT.

The V gene is TRBV10-2, the J gene TRBJ2-1, with TRBD2 matching over 13 bases. CDR3 length: 14 residues. The germline CDR1 and CDR2 sequences are WSHSY and SAAADI. J lost 7 bases, V lost 7 bases, and 4 bases had no gene match. As DNA, the CDR3 is TGCGCCAGCACCCCGGGACTAGCGGGAAATGAGCAGTTCTTC. As protein: CASTPGLAGNEQFF.

This chain joins TRBV9 and TRBJ2-3; 12 nucleotides line up with TRBD2. The germline V gene encodes CDR1 SGDLS and CDR2 YYNGEE. Germline trimming cut 4 bases from V and 1 base from J; bases unmatched to any gene: 4. The CDR3 spans 16 residues. CDR3 region: CASSTRLAGGTDTQYF. Here the CDR3 DNA reads TGTGCCAGCAGCACTCGACTAGCGGGAGGCACAGATACGCAGTATTTT. The whole variable domain, remainder taken from reference TRBV9 and TRBJ2-3, is DSGVTQTPKHLITATGQRVTLRCSPRSGDLSVYWYQQSLDQGLQFLIQYYNGEERAKGNILERFSAQQFPDLHSELNLSSLELGDSALYFCASSTRLAGGTDTQYFGPGTRLTVL.

V usage is TRBV12-5 and J usage is TRBJ2-3, with 7 bases fitting TRBD2. From germline, CDR1 is LGHNT and CDR2 FRNRAP. J was trimmed by 4 bases and V by 3 bases; bases with no gene match: 10. The CDR3 contains 16 residues. The CDR3 sequence is CASGLVVRSGADTQYF. CDR3 DNA sequence: TGTGCTAGTGGTTTAGTCGTACGGAGCGGGGCAGATACGCAGTATTTT.

The chain carries TRBV7-9 and TRBJ1-5; D is uncertain. The V gene lost 5 bases and the J gene lost 6 bases, with 11 bases spanning the gap. The CDR3 extends over 13 amino acids. The germline V gene encodes CDR1 SEHNR and CDR2 FQNEAQ (reference sequence). CDR3 in DNA: TGTGCCAGCAGCAATTATGAGGTTCAGCCCCAGCATTTT. This codes for CASSNYEVQPQHF.

The chain recombines TRBV27 with TRBJ2-5; D is uncertain. V was shortened by 0 bases and J by 2 bases, with 10 bases between the two germline ends. The germline CDR1 and CDR2 sequences are MNHEY and SMNVEV (reference sequence). The CDR3 covers 15 residues. In DNA form, the CDR3 reads TGTGCCAGCAGTTTATCGTCAGGCTGGCAAGAGACCCAGTACTTC. Encoded protein: CASSLSSGWQETQYF.

The chain employs TRBV19 and TRBJ1-1; D uncertain. V was pared by 3 bases and J by 7 bases, with 12 bases between. Looked up from germline, CDR1 is LNHDA and CDR2 is SQIVND (reference sequence). CDR3 length: 13 residues. The CDR3 sequence: CASSMRGSDEAFF. The CDR3 DNA is TGTGCCAGTAGTATGAGAGGGTCGGATGAAGCTTTCTTT.

V gene TRBV27 combines with J gene TRBJ2-7, with TRBD2 matching 13 bases. The CDR3 has 16 amino acids. Germline CDR1 and CDR2: MNHEY and SMNVEV (reference sequence). V trimming: 5 bases; J trimming: 1 base; junction bases outside the gene matches: 5. The CDR3 loop is CASSPLAGGRSYEQYF. The CDR3 coding sequence is TGTGCCAGCAGTCCACTAGCGGGAGGGCGTTCCTACGAGCAGTACTTC.

The V call is TRBV16, the J call TRBJ1-1; D unclear. The germline CDR1 and CDR2 sequences are KGHSY and FQNENV. Trimming pared 0 bases from V and 0 bases from J, leaving 8 bases between. The CDR3 covers 15 residues. DNA of the CDR3: TGTGCCAGCAGCCAATCCCCAGTTATGAACACTGAAGCTTTCTTT. This translates into CASSQSPVMNTEAFF.

The rearrangement links TRBV6-1 to TRBJ1-5, with TRBD1 as a possible D gene (5 bases). Germline V gene sequence: CDR1 MNHNS, CDR2 SASEGT. CDR3 size: 15 residues. V was pared by 7 bases and J by 3 bases, with 16 bases between. CDR3 DNA sequence: TGTGCCAGCATCCCGGGGGAGGGCTTCAATCAGCCCCAGCATTTT. Protein sequence: CASIPGEGFNQPQHF.

This clone was recorded a few times. This chain uses TRBV4-1 with TRBJ2-7; D may be TRBD1 (6 bases). The V end lost 5 bases, the J end lost 2 bases, and 10 bases lay between the germline ends. Germline V gene data show CDR1 as MGHRA and CDR2 as YSYEKL. CDR3 length: 13 amino acids. CDR3 in DNA: TGCGCCAGCAGCAGGGACACCGCCTACGAGCAGTACTTC. Translation gives CASSRDTAYEQYF.